The 15 T cell receptor beta chains given below trace back to one sample, sequenced in a study of metastatic and nonmetastatic thyroid tumors. No treatment of any kind had been given to any patient before thyroid surgery. TCRdb reassembled clones from the PCR reads with MiXCR. This repertoire shows roughly 13,000 clones, about 30% found once; its top ten account for more than 25%. The sequencing sample was made of tumor tissue. The receptors were sampled from a female donor with papillary thyroid cancer or a benign thyroid nodule (not recorded which). Some clones in this sample may be carry-over from other donors' samples.

V and J are TRBV7-8 and TRBJ1-3; D may be TRBD1 (5 bases). Germline CDR1 SGHVS, CDR2 FQNEAQ. The V end was cut by 5 bases, the J end by 1 base, with 12 bases between. The CDR3 runs to 15 residues. Here the CDR3 DNA reads TGTGCCAGCAGCCCCGGGTGGGGGTCTGGAAACACCATATATTTT. Protein: CASSPGWGSGNTIYF.

The V and J genes are TRBV6-2 or TRBV6-3 and TRBJ2-2; D is ambiguous. The CDR3 loop spans 16 amino acids. Deletions cut 4 bases from V and 2 bases from J, with 14 bases between. Germline V gene data show CDR1 as MNHEY and CDR2 as SVGEGT. CDR3 coding DNA: TGTGCCAGCAGTTTAGGTAGGGCGGCTAACACCGGGGAGCTGTTTTTT. Its translation is CASSLGRAANTGELFF.

V is TRBV24-1 and J is TRBJ2-1; 13 bases match TRBD2. From germline, CDR1 is KGHDR and CDR2 SFDVKD. The CDR3 is 15 amino acids. V gave up 5 bases and J gave up 10 bases; unmatched junction bases: 7. The CDR3, as DNA: TGTGCCACCAGTGGGACTAGCGGGAGAGGTGAGGAGCAGTTCTTC. This encodes CATSGTSGRGEEQFF.

The chain combines TRBV11-2 with TRBJ2-7; 10 positions match TRBD2. CDR1 SGHAT and CDR2 FQNNGV come from the germline V gene. The CDR3 has 15 amino acids. V shed 5 bases, J shed 1 base, and the junction held 5 bases outside the gene matches. CDR3 amino acids: CASSAGTSASYEQYF. In DNA form, the CDR3 reads TGTGCCAGCAGCGCCGGGACTAGCGCATCCTACGAGCAGTACTTC.

Concerning this clone itself: Since a much larger clone is just one base distant, this may be a read error. This chain connects TRBV11-2 to TRBJ2-2; D uncertain. This CDR3 contains 17 residues. Germline CDR1 is SGHAT and CDR2 is FQNNGV. The V gene lost 0 bases and the J gene lost 2 bases, with 13 bases spanning the gap. This CDR3 reads CASSLDLGIRNTGELFF. The DNA of the CDR3 is TGTGCCAGCAGCTTAGATCTTGGGATCCGAAACACCGGGGAGCTGTTTTTT.

There are a few counts of this clone. Germline is not matched at one junction end, which may reflect a read error. The chain uses TRBV7-2 and TRBJ2-1; D is unresolved. This CDR3 region has 12 residues. CDR1 and CDR2 from the germline V gene are SGHTA and FQGNSA. The DNA of the CDR3 is TGTGCCAGCATCTTAGCTAGTGGTGAGCAGTTCTTC. This gives the protein CASILASGEQFF.

CDR3 loop: CASSFDAGAYNEQFF. The CDR3 region has the DNA TGCGCCAGCAGCTTCGATGCGGGGGCCTACAATGAGCAGTTCTTC. This chain uses TRBV5-1 with TRBJ2-1; 7 bases are shared with TRBD2. Germline trimming cut 2 bases from V and 2 bases from J; bases unmatched to any gene: 4. The CDR3 consists of 15 residues. Germline V gene sequence: CDR1 SGHRS, CDR2 YFSETQ.

The gene calls are TRBV27 and TRBJ1-5; a possible D gene is TRBD1 (6 bases). The CDR3 totals 14 residues. From germline, CDR1 is MNHEY and CDR2 SMNVEV (reference sequence). Trimming removed 5 bases at V and 6 bases at J, with 14 bases between. The CDR3 coding sequence is TGTGCCAGCAGTCGCAGGGGTGGAGGTCAGCCCCAGCATTTT. It is translated as CASSRRGGGQPQHF.

This rearrangement joins TRBV5-4 to TRBJ2-7, with TRBD2 matching over 10 bases. This CDR3 is built from 14 residues. Trimming removed 5 bases from V and 1 base from J; junction bases left unmatched: 3. The germline V gene has CDR1 SGHNT and CDR2 YYREEE (reference sequence). The CDR3 sequence is CASSLAGGSYEQYF. The CDR3 nucleotides read TGTGCCAGCAGTTTAGCGGGGGGTTCCTACGAGCAGTACTTC.

This clone was recorded many times. This chain uses TRBV9 with TRBJ1-1; D is possibly TRBD1 (6 bases). Trimming pared 4 bases from V and 6 bases from J, leaving 19 bases between. Germline values: CDR1 SGDLS, CDR2 YYNGEE. CDR3 length equals 15 residues. The CDR3 here is CASSPTGTRFAEAFF. As DNA, the CDR3 is TGTGCCAGCAGCCCCACCGGGACAAGATTCGCTGAAGCTTTCTTT.

The chain combines TRBV3-1 with TRBJ1-1, with 9 bases identical to TRBD1. The ends lost 4 bases at V and 12 bases at J; junction bases unmatched: 12. Germline CDR1 and CDR2: LGHDT and YNNKEL (reference sequence). This CDR3 comprises 14 residues. As DNA, the CDR3 is TGTGCCAGCAGCCTCACGGGGAGACAGGGGGGGACTTTCTTT. This gives the protein CASSLTGRQGGTFF.

J is TRBJ2-7 and V is TRBV11-2, with D perhaps TRBD1 or TRBD2 (5 bases each). There are 17 residues in the CDR3. Trimming removed 5 bases from V and 5 bases from J, with 25 bases in between. Germline values: CDR1 SGHAT, CDR2 FQNNGV. Here the CDR3 DNA reads TGTGCCAGCAGCCCGTCAGGGAACCCTATTTTCGGGAACGAGCAGTACTTC. It translates to CASSPSGNPIFGNEQYF.

This clone was picked up many times. The V gene is TRBV14, the J gene TRBJ2-5; TRBD1 matches at 10 bases. The CDR3 spans 18 residues. The germline gives CDR1 SGHDN, CDR2 FVKESK. The J segment lost 2 bases and the V segment lost 1 base, leaving 10 bases of the junction unmatched. For the CDR3, the DNA is TGTGCCAGCAGCCAAGGTCCGGGACAGGGGACTCCGCAAGAGACCCAGTACTTC. The encoded protein is CASSQGPGQGTPQETQYF. The full variable domain, with the rest looked up from reference TRBV14 and TRBJ2-5, is EAGVTQFPSHSVIEKGQTVTLRCDPISGHDNLYWYRRVMGKEIKFLLHFVKESKQDESGMPNNRFLAERTGGTYSTLKVQPAELEDSGVYFCASSQGPGQGTPQETQYFGPGTRLLVL.

This clone was counted at least ten times. The chain couples TRBV7-2 to TRBJ2-7; D may be TRBD1 (5 bases). This CDR3 is 14 amino acids long. Germline V CDR1 and CDR2: SGHTA, FQGNSA. V was shortened by 4 bases and J by 5 bases, with 15 bases between the two germline ends. CDR3 residues: CASSSLDKANEQYF. The CDR3 DNA sequence: TGTGCCAGCAGCTCGTTGGACAAGGCTAACGAGCAGTACTTC.

This clone turned up a few times. A much more abundant neighbour one base away suggests this may be a read error. At the DNA level, this CDR3 is encoded by other sequences in the same sample as well. As DNA, the CDR3 is TGTGCCAGCAGCATTAGGGGACTGGCGGGAACCAAAAACATTCAGTACTTC. It translates to CASSIRGLAGTKNIQYF. This chain links TRBV13 with TRBJ2-4, with a tentative D call TRBD2 (6 bases). The germline CDR1 and CDR2 sequences are PRHDT and FYEKMQ (reference sequence). Trimming cost V 5 bases and J 2 bases, with 19 bases left between them. This CDR3 is 17 amino acids long.